Following are 25 T cell receptor beta chains from one sample sequenced in a study of post-analysis software for immune sequencing data. Every TCR beta cDNA library bore unique molecular identifiers. TCRdb re-derived calls from the PCR reads in MiXCR, one entry per CDR3 protein. Among 180,000 or so distinct CDR3 sequences listed, over 25% were seen once. The study, taken as a whole, reports: The five TRBV segments detected at higher frequency in patients than in controls included TRBV5-6, TRBV5-1 and TRBV20-1.

Antigen specificity for these receptors is unknown. The sample was blood. All receptors derive from a girl aged 2-17 years with multiple sclerosis.

This clonotype was detected many times. V gene TRBV6-6 combines with J gene TRBJ2-3; maybe TRBD1 (6 bases). V shed 6 bases and J shed 3 bases, with 16 bases lying between them. Germline V gene sequence: CDR1 MNHNY, CDR2 SVGAGI (reference sequence). CDR3 length: 15 amino acids. For the CDR3, the DNA is TGTGCCAGCAGCATATACAGGGCTCCGACAGATACGCAGTATTTT. It yields the protein CASSIYRAPTDTQYF.

V and J are TRBV7-2 and TRBJ2-4, with a tentative D call TRBD2 (5 bases). Trimming took 3 bases from V and 5 from J, leaving 8 bases between them. Germline loops: CDR1 SGHTA, CDR2 FQGNSA. This CDR3 is built from 13 residues. CDR3 nucleotide sequence: TGTGCCAGCAGCTTCGGCGGGCAAAACATTCAGTACTTC. Translated: CASSFGGQNIQYF.

This clonotype was seen a handful of times. This chain links TRBV30 with TRBJ2-5; the D is unclear. Trimming removed 4 bases from V and 5 bases from J, with 11 bases in between. CDR3 length equals 12 residues. Per germline, CDR1 GTSNPN and CDR2 SVGIG (reference sequence). The CDR3 DNA reads TGTGCCTGGACTGACAACCGGGAGACCCAGTACTTC. Its protein product is CAWTDNRETQYF.

This clonotype was recorded only once. This may come from a read error, since a much larger clone is one base off. The J gene is TRBJ2-5, the V gene TRBV5-1; TRBD1 might be the D (5 bases). Germline V gives CDR1 SGHRS, CDR2 YFSETQ. The V end lost 4 bases, the J end lost 5 bases, and 12 bases lay between the germline ends. The CDR3 contains 13 residues. DNA for the CDR3: TGCGCCAGCAGCCTTTCAGGGTCGGAGACCCAGTACTTC. This codes for CASSLSGSETQYF.

This sequence joins TRBV7-9 and TRBJ1-4, with 8 bases lining up with TRBD1. Germline V gene data show CDR1 as SEHNR and CDR2 as FQNEAQ (reference sequence). The V segment lost 5 bases and the J segment 5 bases; nucleotides outside the gene matches: 4. This CDR3 region has 14 residues. The CDR3 DNA follows: TGTGCCAGCAGCCAGGGGGCAGGGAATGAAAAACTGTTTTTT. This codes for CASSQGAGNEKLFF.

The table lists this clonotype with a few counts. CDR3 coding DNA: TGTGCCAGCAGCAGCTCTCGTGCAGGTCAAGAGACCCAGTACTTC. Translation: CASSSSRAGQETQYF. The chain links TRBV11-2 to TRBJ2-5; D is unresolved. CDR1 SGHAT and CDR2 FQNNGV come from the germline V gene. V lost 5 bases to trimming and J lost 2 bases, with 15 bases between them. The CDR3 covers 15 residues.

With regard to this clonotype: Given a much more abundant clone one base away, this may be a read error. The chain joins TRBV7-9 to TRBJ2-1; 7 bases fit TRBD2. The CDR3 loop spans 15 amino acids. In germline, CDR1 is SEHNR, CDR2 FQNEAQ (reference sequence). This chain's CDR3 is CACSLAGRVDNEQFF. In DNA form, the CDR3 reads TGTGCCTGCAGCTTAGCGGGCCGGGTTGACAATGAGCAGTTCTTC.

The V call is TRBV5-1, the J call TRBJ2-5; D assignment may be TRBD1 or TRBD2 (6 bases each). This CDR3 has 13 amino acids. The V end was cut by 5 bases, the J end by 11 bases, with 19 bases between. The V gene's germline CDR1 is SGHRS and CDR2 YFSETQ. DNA for the CDR3: TGCGCCAGCAGTCCCAAAGGGGGGAATGAGCAGTACTTC. It translates to CASSPKGGNEQYF.

With regard to this clonotype: A much larger clone lies a single base off, so this may be a read error. In nucleotides, the CDR3 is TGTGCCAGCTCACCAGAGAGTCTAACCTACAATGAGCAGTACTTC. Translating gives CASSPESLTYNEQYF. V and J are TRBV18 and TRBJ2-1; D uncertain. Near its end, the DNA agrees better with TRBJ2-7, so the J call may be wrong. The CDR3 sequence is 15 residues long. Germline CDR1 is KGHSH and CDR2 is LQKENI.

About this clonotype: It may be a read error: a sequence one base away is much more abundant. The V call is TRBV7-2, the J call TRBJ2-1; D may match TRBD1 or TRBD2 (5 bases each). The germline gives CDR1 SGHTA, CDR2 FQGNSA. CDR3 length: 14 residues. In nucleotides, the CDR3 is TGTGGCAGCAGCTTCCAGGGCGGAGGCAATGAGCAGTTCTTC. Translation gives CGSSFQGGGNEQFF.

Worth noting for this clonotype: Since a much larger clone is just one base distant, this may be a read error. V is TRBV7-4 and J is TRBJ1-2; D ambiguous. Germline V gene sequence: CDR1 SGHVT, CDR2 SQSDAQ. The CDR3 spans 14 residues. V lost 7 bases, J lost 3 bases, and 15 bases lay in between. The DNA for the CDR3 is TGTGCCAGCATCCACAGCTTGGCGGACTATGGCTACACCTTC. As protein: CASIHSLADYGYTF.

This clonotype was recorded many times. The CDR3 DNA reads as TGCGCCAGCAGCCAAGTATCGGCAGAAAGACGAAATGGCTACACCTTC. Its protein is CASSQVSAERRNGYTF. The rearrangement links TRBV4-1 to TRBJ1-2; unclear D gene. The CDR3 length is 16 residues. The V end was cut by 1 base, the J end by 6 bases, with 18 bases between. CDR1 is MGHRA and CDR2 is YSYEKL in the germline V gene.

The chain combines TRBV25-1 with TRBJ2-5, with D perhaps TRBD1 (5 bases). The J call may be in error: the DNA end matches TRBJ2-7 better. The CDR3 contains 15 residues. Germline lookup yields CDR1 MGHDK and CDR2 SYGVNS. The DNA of the CDR3 is TGTGCCAGCAGTGCGTTTAGGGGATCAGGCTACGAGCAGTACTTC. It translates to CASSAFRGSGYEQYF.

About this clonotype: It may be a read error: a sequence one base away is much more abundant. The V gene is TRBV29-1, the J gene TRBJ2-1; D possibly corresponds to TRBD1 (5 bases). V was shortened by 7 bases and J by 4 bases, with 17 bases between the two germline ends. The CDR3 is 14 amino acids. Germline CDR1 and CDR2: SQVTM and ANQGSEA. CDR3 DNA: TGCAGCGCCCTAGGGGCGGTAGATTACAATGAGCAGTTCTTC. Its translation: CSALGAVDYNEQFF.

The chain links TRBV6-5 to TRBJ2-7, with D tentatively TRBD1 (6 bases). CDR3 length: 12 amino acids. CDR1 MNHEY and CDR2 SVGAGI come from the germline V gene. The V end was cut by 10 bases, the J end by 7 bases, with 17 bases between. The CDR3 DNA follows: TGTGCCACAGCACAGGGAGCGGATGAGCAGTACTTC. Translating gives CATAQGADEQYF.

V and J are TRBV7-2 and TRBJ2-7; D remains unclear. V was trimmed by 3 bases and J by 6 bases, leaving 6 bases between them. The CDR3 runs to 11 residues. From germline, CDR1 is SGHTA and CDR2 FQGNSA. CDR3 sequence: CASSFSTEQYF. The CDR3 nucleotides are TGTGCCAGCAGCTTTTCTACCGAGCAGTACTTC.

The CDR3 sequence is CASSLGSFAGSYGYTF. CDR3 DNA sequence: TGTGCCAGCAGCTTAGGATCTTTTGCGGGGAGCTATGGCTACACCTTC. The chain has TRBV7-3 and TRBJ1-2; D not resolved. V lost 2 bases and J 4 bases, leaving 17 bases between the germline ends. The CDR3 consists of 16 residues. Germline-derived CDR1 and CDR2 are SGHTA and FQGTGA.

The V call is TRBV6-5, the J call TRBJ1-2; 9 bases align to TRBD1. V gave up 2 bases and J gave up 4 bases; unmatched junction bases: 5. Looked up from germline, CDR1 is MNHEY and CDR2 is SVGAGI. The CDR3 loop spans 15 amino acids. CDR3 sequence: CASSYQRTGAYGYTF. The CDR3 coding sequence is TGTGCCAGCAGTTACCAAAGGACAGGGGCCTATGGCTACACCTTC.

There are a few counts of this clonotype. This chain links TRBV28 with TRBJ2-3; TRBD1 aligns across 9 bases. The CDR3 runs to 14 residues. CDR1 is MDHEN, CDR2 SYDVKM, per germline. Unmatched junction bases numbered 6, after V lost 8 bases and J lost 3 bases. This CDR3 is CASLRQGVTDTQYF. The CDR3 DNA follows: TGTGCCAGCCTCAGACAGGGGGTGACAGATACGCAGTATTTT.

Notes on this clonotype: It may be a read error: a sequence one base away is much more abundant. This rearrangement joins TRBV7-9 to TRBJ2-1; 11 bases align to TRBD2. V was clipped by 8 bases and J by 10 bases; unmatched bases: 16. This CDR3 has 16 amino acids. Germline-derived CDR1 and CDR2 are SEHNR and FQNEAQ (reference sequence). CDR3 protein: CASRQGSSGRPPEQFF. In DNA form, the CDR3 reads TGTGCCAGCCGACAGGGCTCTAGCGGGAGGCCCCCGGAGCAGTTCTTC.

The chain joins TRBV6-1 to TRBJ1-6; D is possibly TRBD1 (6 bases). The germline V and J ends were trimmed by 2 bases and 1 base, with 21 bases remaining between them. The CDR3 is 20 amino acids. Per the germline V gene, CDR1 is MNHNS and CDR2 is SASEGT. This CDR3 reads CASSELGRGHTRSYNSPLHF. The CDR3 DNA reads as TGTGCCAGCAGTGAACTCGGCAGGGGCCACACAAGATCCTATAATTCACCCCTCCACTTT.

This clonotype was counted only a few times. A read error is possible here, since a much larger clone lies one base away. The rearrangement links TRBV29-1 to TRBJ2-5; D remains ambiguous. Trimming took off 3 bases at V and 2 bases at J, with 10 bases between the two ends. This CDR3 spans 13 amino acids. CDR1 and CDR2 (germline): SQVTM, ANQGSEA. CDR3 sequence reads: CSVEVQQQETQYF. The CDR3 DNA reads TGCAGCGTTGAGGTCCAGCAACAAGAGACCCAGTACTTC.

The chain has TRBV12-3 or TRBV12-4 and TRBJ2-3; TRBD2 agrees at 8 bases. V shed 2 bases and J 4 bases; nucleotides not matched to a gene: 17. CDR3 length: 19 residues. In DNA form, the CDR3 reads TGTGCCAGCAGTTTATATCGGGGGGGCACCTTAACCGGGCCAGATACGCAGTATTTT. It yields the protein CASSLYRGGTLTGPDTQYF.

Ten or more counts support this clonotype. J is TRBJ2-1 and V is TRBV19; no clear D. Between the trimmed V and J ends, which lost 4 bases and 4 bases, there was a span of 17 bases. From germline, CDR1 is LNHDA and CDR2 SQIVND (reference sequence). The CDR3 consists of 16 residues. Here the CDR3 DNA reads TGTGCCAGTAGTACGTCCGGTGCGGCTGGTTACAATGAGCAGTTCTTC. Amino acid sequence: CASSTSGAAGYNEQFF. Using reference TRBV19 and TRBJ2-1 for the parts outside the CDR3, the full variable domain is DGGITQSPKYLFRKEGQNVTLSCEQNLNHDAMYWYRQDPGQGLRLIYYSQIVNDFQKGDIAEGYSVSREKKESFPLTVTSAQKNPTAFYLCASSTSGAAGYNEQFFGPGTRLTVL.

This chain connects TRBV20-1 to TRBJ2-3; tentatively, D is TRBD2 (6 bases). The CDR3 is 16 residues long. With 0 bases removed from V and 3 bases from J, the gap between germline ends came to 16 bases. Per the germline V gene, CDR1 is DFQATT and CDR2 is SNEGSKA (reference sequence). DNA of the CDR3: TGCAGTGCTAGAGATCTCGTCGGGGGAAGGACAGATACGCAGTATTTT. It translates to CSARDLVGGRTDTQYF.